This TCR beta chain was obtained from a study of identical twins. This clonotype was detected ten times or more. TCRdb re-called the 5' RACE reads with MiXCR, one entry per CDR3 protein. The data show under 350,000 distinct CDR3 sequences, 8% to 9.5% seen once. The germline gives CDR1 SGHRS, CDR2 YFSETQ. With 0 bases clipped from V and 1 base from J, the junction kept 11 bases outside the gene matches. This CDR3 has 19 amino acids. This same sample was also taken into another study, of yellow fever vaccine responses in identical twins.

The source of this sequence is a young woman in good health. J is TRBJ2-1 and V is TRBV5-1; 9 nucleotides agree with TRBD2. The sequenced sample consisted of CD8+ T cells sorted from blood. The CDR3 loop reads CASSLVAGGPLVSYNEQFF. The CDR3 DNA reads TGCGCCAGCAGCTTGGTTGCGGGAGGGCCTTTAGTTTCCTACAATGAGCAGTTCTTC.